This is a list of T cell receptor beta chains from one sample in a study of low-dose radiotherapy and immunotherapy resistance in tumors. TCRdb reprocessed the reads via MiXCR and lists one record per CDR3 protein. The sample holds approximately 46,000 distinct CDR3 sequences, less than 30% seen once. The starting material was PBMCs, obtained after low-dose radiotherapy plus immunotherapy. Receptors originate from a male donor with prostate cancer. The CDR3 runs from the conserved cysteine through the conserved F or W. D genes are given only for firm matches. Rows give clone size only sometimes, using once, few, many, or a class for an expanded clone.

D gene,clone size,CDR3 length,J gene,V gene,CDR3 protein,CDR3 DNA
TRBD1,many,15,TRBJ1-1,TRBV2,CASSEGQGLNTEAFF,TGTGCCAGCAGTGAAGGACAGGGCCTGAACACTGAAGCTTTCTTT
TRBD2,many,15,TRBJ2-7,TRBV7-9,CASSSSGLAGYEQYF,TGTGCCAGCAGCTCATCAGGACTAGCCGGCTACGAGCAGTACTTC
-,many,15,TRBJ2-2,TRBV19,CASAQLRGNTGELFF,TGTGCGAGTGCCCAACTGAGAGGGAACACCGGGGAGCTGTTTTTT
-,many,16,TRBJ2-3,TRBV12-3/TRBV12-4,CASSYPEIGGTDTQYF,TGTGCCAGCAGCTATCCCGAGATAGGGGGAACAGATACGCAGTATTTT
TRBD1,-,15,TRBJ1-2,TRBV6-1,CAISDPRTGNYGYTF,TGTGCCATCAGTGATCCACGGACAGGGAACTATGGCTACACCTTC
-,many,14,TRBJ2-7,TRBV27,CASSPYGPGYEQYF,TGTGCCAGCAGTCCCTATGGGCCAGGCTACGAGCAGTACTTC
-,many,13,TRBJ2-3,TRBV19,CASSRGWADTQYF,TGTGCCAGTAGTCGGGGATGGGCAGATACGCAGTATTTT
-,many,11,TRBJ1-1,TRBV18,CASSPGNEAFF,TGTGCCAGCTCACCGGGGAACGAAGCTTTCTTT
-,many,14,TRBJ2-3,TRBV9,CASTRGASTDTQYF,TGTGCCAGCACTCGGGGGGCCAGCACAGATACGCAGTATTTT
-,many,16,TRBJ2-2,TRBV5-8,CASSYPGGSNTGELFF,TGTGCCAGCAGCTACCCGGGGGGCTCCAACACCGGGGAGCTGTTTTTT
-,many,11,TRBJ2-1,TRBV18,CASSPSNEQFF,TGTGCCAGCTCACCTTCCAATGAGCAGTTCTTC
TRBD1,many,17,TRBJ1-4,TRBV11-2,CASSPRTGRLPNEKLFF,TGTGCCAGCAGCCCCCGGACAGGACGTCTACCTAATGAAAAACTGTTTTTT
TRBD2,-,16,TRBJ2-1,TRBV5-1,CASSGGRGGGYNEQFF,TGCGCCAGCAGCGGGGGTCGGGGGGGCGGTTACAATGAGCAGTTCTTC
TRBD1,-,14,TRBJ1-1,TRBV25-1,CATLQGGRNTEAFF,TGTGCCACTCTCCAGGGGGGACGGAACACTGAAGCTTTCTTT
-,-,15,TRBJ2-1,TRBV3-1,CASSVLRPRSNEQFF,TGTGCCAGCAGCGTTTTACGACCTCGGAGCAATGAGCAGTTCTTC
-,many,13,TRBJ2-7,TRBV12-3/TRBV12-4,CASSLQDGYEQYF,TGTGCCAGCAGTTTACAGGACGGCTACGAGCAGTACTTC
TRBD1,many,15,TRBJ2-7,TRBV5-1,CASIPDRGPVGEQYF,TGCGCCAGCATACCAGACAGGGGACCTGTTGGAGAGCAGTACTTC
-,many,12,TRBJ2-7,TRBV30,CAWTPDSYEQYF,TGTGCCTGGACGCCAGACTCCTACGAGCAGTACTTC
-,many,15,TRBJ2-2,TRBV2,CASIYAGHNTGELFF,TGTGCCAGCATTTACGCGGGACACAACACCGGGGAGCTGTTTTTT
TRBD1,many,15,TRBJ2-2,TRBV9,CASSLVTGVTGELFF,TGTGCCAGCAGCTTAGTTACAGGGGTCACCGGGGAGCTGTTTTTT
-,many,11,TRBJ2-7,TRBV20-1,CSATTGVEQYF,TGCAGTGCAACAACGGGGGTTGAGCAGTACTTC
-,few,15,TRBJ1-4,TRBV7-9,CASRWGGPRAEKLFF,TGTGCCAGCAGGTGGGGGGGACCCCGGGCTGAAAAACTGTTTTTT
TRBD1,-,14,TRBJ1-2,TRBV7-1,CASSLDREGDGYTF,TGTGCCAGCAGCCTGGACAGGGAGGGTGATGGCTACACCTTC
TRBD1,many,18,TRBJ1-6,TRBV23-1,CASSLLGRSGTGNSPLHF,TGCGCCAGCAGTCTCCTGGGAAGGTCCGGGACAGGCAATTCACCCCTCCACTTT
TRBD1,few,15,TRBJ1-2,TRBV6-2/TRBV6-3,CASSPPDRDNYGYTF,TGTGCCAGCAGTCCGCCGGACAGGGATAACTATGGCTACACCTTC
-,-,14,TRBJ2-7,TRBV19,CASSITGTSNEQYF,TGTGCCAGTAGTATAACCGGGACTTCAAACGAGCAGTACTTC
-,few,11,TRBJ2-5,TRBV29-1,CSVEEAGPQYF,TGCAGCGTTGAAGAGGCGGGGCCCCAGTACTTC
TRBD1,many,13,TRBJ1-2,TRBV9,CASSVEGASGYTF,TGTGCCAGCAGCGTTGAGGGGGCGAGTGGCTACACCTTC
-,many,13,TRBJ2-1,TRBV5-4,CASSWPLRNEQFF,TGTGCCAGCAGCTGGCCCCTACGTAATGAGCAGTTCTTC
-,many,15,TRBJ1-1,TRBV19,CASSIPPGLTTEAFF,TGTGCCAGTAGTATCCCCCCGGGGCTTACCACTGAAGCTTTCTTT
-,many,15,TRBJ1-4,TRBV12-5,CASGEGPTTFVKLFF,TGTGCTAGTGGGGAGGGACCGACCACCTTCGTAAAACTGTTTTTT
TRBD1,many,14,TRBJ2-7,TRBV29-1,CSAAYGTGRGEQYF,TGCAGCGCTGCGTACGGGACAGGGAGGGGAGAGCAGTACTTC
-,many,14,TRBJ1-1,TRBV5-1,CASSSNPDTAEAFF,TGCGCCAGCAGTTCTAATCCCGATACGGCTGAAGCTTTCTTT
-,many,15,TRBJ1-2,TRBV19,CASTTATAGGYGYTF,TGTGCCAGTACGACCGCGACAGCGGGTGGGTATGGCTACACCTTC
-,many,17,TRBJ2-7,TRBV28,CASSLWAGAGSTYEQYF,TGTGCCAGCAGTTTATGGGCCGGGGCGGGATCGACCTACGAGCAGTACTTC